A selection of T cell receptor beta chains follows, all from one sample in a study of T cells after yellow fever vaccination. MiXCR, applied by TCRdb to the 5' RACE reads, yields one record per CDR3 protein. Counted here are 120,000 or so distinct CDR3 sequences, 7.2% occurring once; the ten biggest clones make up approximately 3%. Sequencing was performed on CD4+ T cells sorted from PBMCs, taken around 45 days after the first yellow fever vaccination. Receptors were obtained from a man between 18 and 29 years old who received the YFV17D yellow fever vaccine. Both conserved end residues are part of each CDR3. A D gene is named only where the DNA matches it firmly. Rows may omit the clone size; those that give it use once, few, many or a size class.

clone size	D gene	J gene	V gene	CDR3 protein	CDR3 DNA
-	TRBD2	TRBJ2-3	TRBV9	CASTSGPIDTQYF	TGTGCCAGCACTAGCGGGCCGATTGATACGCAGTATTTT
many	TRBD1	TRBJ1-5	TRBV4-1	CASSLGQRGRHQPQHF	TGCGCCAGCAGCCTGGGACAGCGGGGGAGGCATCAGCCCCAGCATTTT
-	-	TRBJ2-1	TRBV5-4	CASSTPSNDEQFF	TGTGCCAGCAGCACACCTAGCAACGATGAGCAGTTCTTC
many	-	TRBJ2-2	TRBV19	CASSISTGELFF	TGTGCCAGTAGTATATCCACCGGGGAGCTGTTTTTT
many	-	TRBJ1-2	TRBV20-1	CSARKGAANGYTF	TGCAGTGCTAGAAAAGGGGCAGCGAATGGCTACACCTTC
-	-	TRBJ2-1	TRBV3-1	CACSSGTYAPSSYNEQFF	TGTGCCTGCAGTTCTGGGACCTATGCTCCCAGCTCCTACAATGAGCAGTTCTTC
many	TRBD2	TRBJ2-1	TRBV5-1	CASSFGTSYYNEQFF	TGCGCCAGCAGCTTCGGGACTAGCTATTACAATGAGCAGTTCTTC
many	-	TRBJ2-1	TRBV5-1	CASSLSSQREQFF	TGCGCCAGCAGCTTGAGTAGTCAGAGGGAGCAGTTCTTC
many	-	TRBJ2-3	TRBV7-9	CASSLDGTDTQYF	TGTGCCAGCAGCTTAGATGGGACAGATACGCAGTATTTT
-	-	TRBJ1-6	TRBV28	CASSLPGAGNSPLHF	TGTGCCAGCAGTTTACCCGGGGCGGGGAATTCACCCCTCCACTTT
-	-	TRBJ1-2	TRBV7-9	CASSPQGHGYTF	TGTGCCAGCAGCCCGCAGGGGCATGGCTACACCTTC
many	-	TRBJ1-2	TRBV3-1	CASSPLGSSYGYTF	TGTGCCAGCAGCCCCCTTGGCTCGTCCTATGGCTACACCTTC
many	-	TRBJ2-2	TRBV3-1	CASSHRDSTPTGELFF	TGTGCCAGCAGCCACCGGGACTCCACGCCCACCGGGGAGCTGTTTTTT
many	-	TRBJ2-3	TRBV28	CASSLYTQGMADTQYF	TGTGCCAGCAGTTTATATACTCAGGGGATGGCAGATACGCAGTATTTT
many	-	TRBJ1-1	TRBV29-1	CSVVSNTGGEEAFF	TGCAGCGTTGTATCTAACACGGGGGGCGAAGAAGCTTTCTTT
many	-	TRBJ2-1	TRBV5-1	CASSQTYQQFF	TGCGCCAGCAGCCAGACCTACCAGCAGTTCTTC
many	-	TRBJ1-6	TRBV5-1	CASSFGTDSPLHF	TGCGCCAGCAGCTTTGGAACGGATTCACCCCTCCACTTT
few	TRBD1	TRBJ2-7	TRBV5-6	CASSFDRTGVNEQYF	TGTGCCAGCAGCTTCGACCGGACAGGGGTGAACGAGCAGTACTTC
many	-	TRBJ1-1	TRBV5-1	CASRVQGNTEAFF	TGCGCCAGCAGAGTACAGGGGAACACTGAAGCTTTCTTT
many	-	TRBJ1-3	TRBV10-3	CAISEYRTAGNTIYF	TGTGCCATCAGCGAATACCGGACAGCTGGAAACACCATATATTTT
many	-	TRBJ2-3	TRBV6-2/TRBV6-3	CAINDHGGTDTQYF	TGTGCCATCAACGATCATGGCGGGACAGATACGCAGTATTTT
few	-	TRBJ2-5	TRBV5-6	CASSQSPEETQYF	TGTGCCAGCAGCCAAAGCCCCGAAGAGACCCAGTACTTC
many	-	TRBJ1-2	TRBV7-9	CASSFDVGGELGYTF	TGTGCCAGCAGCTTCGATGTGGGCGGAGAACTCGGCTACACCTTC
few	TRBD1	TRBJ2-1	TRBV20-1	CSALGGRTGAYNEQFF	TGCAGTGCTCTAGGGGGGAGGACAGGGGCTTACAATGAGCAGTTCTTC
few	-	TRBJ2-1	TRBV24-1	CATSDLHATSDCPFF	TGTGCCACCAGTGATTTGCACGCGACTTCAGATTGTCCGTTCTTC
many	-	TRBJ2-1	TRBV6-2/TRBV6-3	CASSFLYNEQFF	TGTGCCAGCAGTTTCTTATACAATGAGCAGTTCTTC
many	-	TRBJ2-3	TRBV12-3/TRBV12-4	CASSLPWGDPLSDTQYF	TGTGCCAGCAGTTTGCCTTGGGGGGACCCCCTCTCAGATACGCAGTATTTT
many	TRBD1	TRBJ2-3	TRBV12-3/TRBV12-4	CASSHRGLSSLTQYF	TGTGCCAGCAGTCACAGGGGGCTCTCGTCTTTAACGCAGTATTTT
few	-	TRBJ2-5	TRBV7-2	CASSFLGLQETQYF	TGTGCCAGCAGCTTCCTGGGACTTCAAGAGACCCAGTACTTC
many	-	TRBJ1-5	TRBV5-6	CASSSSWGQPQHF	TGTGCCAGCAGCTCCAGTTGGGGTCAGCCCCAGCATTTT
many	TRBD1	TRBJ1-5	TRBV18	CASSDREGSNQPQHF	TGTGCCAGCTCGGACAGGGAGGGAAGCAATCAGCCCCAGCATTTT
many	TRBD1	TRBJ1-1	TRBV7-3	CASSSIQGAGAFF	TGTGCCAGCAGCTCAATACAGGGGGCCGGGGCTTTCTTT
many	-	TRBJ2-4	TRBV4-2	CASSQEGQLAKNIQYF	TGTGCCAGCAGCCAAGAGGGACAACTAGCCAAAAACATTCAGTACTTC
many	-	TRBJ2-7	TRBV12-3/TRBV12-4	CASSKTSYEQYF	TGTGCCAGCTCGAAAACGTCCTACGAGCAGTACTTC
many	-	TRBJ2-3	TRBV20-1	CSAERSTDTQYF	TGCAGTGCTGAAAGGTCCACAGATACGCAGTATTTT
many	-	TRBJ2-3	TRBV6-5	CASSYSSVGSDTQYF	TGTGCCAGCAGTTATTCCAGCGTTGGGTCAGATACGCAGTATTTT
many	-	TRBJ1-4	TRBV28	CASISEGQYGEKLFF	TGTGCCAGCATATCGGAGGGGCAGTACGGTGAAAAACTGTTTTTT
many	-	TRBJ2-1	TRBV10-3	CAISDPRRILTGEQFF	TGTGCCATCAGTGACCCCCGACGGATACTAACCGGTGAGCAGTTCTTC
many	-	TRBJ2-1	TRBV4-3	CASSQDNKYNEQFF	TGCGCCAGCAGCCAAGATAACAAATACAATGAGCAGTTCTTC
many	-	TRBJ2-3	TRBV27	CASSLWTEGTDTQYF	TGTGCCAGCAGTTTATGGACAGAAGGGACAGATACGCAGTATTTT
many	-	TRBJ2-7	TRBV20-1	CSGQGSPDEQYF	TGCAGTGGCCAGGGGTCCCCCGACGAGCAGTACTTC
many	TRBD2	TRBJ2-4	TRBV20-1	CSAPSGGAKNIQYF	TGCAGTGCACCTAGCGGGGGGGCAAAAAACATTCAGTACTTC
many	-	TRBJ2-5	TRBV12-3/TRBV12-4	CASSPSGPQETQYF	TGTGCCAGCAGCCCCTCGGGACCGCAAGAGACCCAGTACTTC
many	-	TRBJ2-2	TRBV10-3	CAISESWRNTGELFF	TGTGCCATCAGTGAGTCGTGGAGGAACACCGGGGAGCTGTTTTTT
many	-	TRBJ2-3	TRBV20-1	CSAIRGVGTDTQYF	TGCAGTGCTATAAGGGGGGTGGGCACAGATACGCAGTATTTT
many	-	TRBJ2-7	TRBV20-1	CSAIRRPVAYEQYF	TGCAGTGCTATCCGTCGGCCGGTCGCCTACGAGCAGTACTTC
many	TRBD1	TRBJ2-2	TRBV6-1	CASSKGQGETGELFF	TGTGCCAGCAGTAAAGGACAGGGAGAGACCGGGGAGCTGTTTTTT
many	TRBD1	TRBJ2-1	TRBV6-2/TRBV6-3	CASSSPGTGLNEQFF	TGTGCCAGCTCCTCGCCCGGGACAGGGTTGAATGAGCAGTTCTTC
many	-	TRBJ1-6	TRBV7-2	CASSPARNSPLHF	TGTGCCAGCAGCCCAGCCCGTAATTCACCCCTCCACTTT
many	TRBD2	TRBJ2-5	TRBV27	CASSPLGLGGTQYF	TGTGCCAGCAGTCCACTGGGACTAGGTGGGACCCAGTACTTC